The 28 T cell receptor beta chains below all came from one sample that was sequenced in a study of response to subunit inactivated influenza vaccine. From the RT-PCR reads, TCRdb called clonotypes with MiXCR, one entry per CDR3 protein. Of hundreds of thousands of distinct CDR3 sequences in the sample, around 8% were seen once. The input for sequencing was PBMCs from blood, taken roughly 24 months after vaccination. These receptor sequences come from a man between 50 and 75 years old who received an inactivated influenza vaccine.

This CDR3 is CASSFGLAGVNTGELFF. CDR3 sequence (DNA): TGTGCCAGCAGTTTCGGACTAGCGGGGGTGAACACCGGGGAGCTGTTTTTT. The chain joins TRBV12-3 or TRBV12-4 to TRBJ2-2; TRBD2 matches at 13 bases. Trimming removed 3 bases from V and 1 base from J; junction bases left unmatched: 2. The CDR3 extends over 17 amino acids.

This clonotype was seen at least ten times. This CDR3 reads CSVGDDRGQPQHF. CDR3 bases: TGCAGCGTAGGGGATGACAGGGGACAGCCCCAGCATTTT. The V call is TRBV29-1, the J call TRBJ1-5; 8 bases are shared with TRBD1. CDR1 and CDR2 (germline): SQVTM, ANQGSEA. CDR3 length equals 13 residues. V dropped 6 bases and J dropped 7; count of bases not matched to a gene: 8.

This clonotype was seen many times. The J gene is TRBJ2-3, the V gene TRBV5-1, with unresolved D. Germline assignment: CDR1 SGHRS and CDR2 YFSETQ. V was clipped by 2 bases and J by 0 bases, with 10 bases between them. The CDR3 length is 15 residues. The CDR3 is CASSFNSASTDTQYF. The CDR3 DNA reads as TGCGCCAGCAGCTTCAACTCCGCTAGCACAGATACGCAGTATTTT.

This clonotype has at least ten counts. CDR3 sequence (DNA): TGCAGTGCAACGAAAGGGGAGACCCAGTACTTC. Translation gives CSATKGETQYF. This sequence joins TRBV20-1 and TRBJ2-5; D gene unclear. This CDR3 spans 11 amino acids. V was trimmed by 6 bases and J by 5 bases, leaving 10 bases between them. The germline V gene encodes CDR1 DFQATT and CDR2 SNEGSKA (reference sequence).

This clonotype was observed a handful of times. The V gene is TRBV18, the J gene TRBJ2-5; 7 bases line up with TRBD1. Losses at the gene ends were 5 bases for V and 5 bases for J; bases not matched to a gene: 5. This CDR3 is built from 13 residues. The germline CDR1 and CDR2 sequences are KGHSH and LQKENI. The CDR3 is CASSTGQEETQYF. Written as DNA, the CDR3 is TGTGCCAGCTCAACTGGACAGGAGGAGACCCAGTACTTC.

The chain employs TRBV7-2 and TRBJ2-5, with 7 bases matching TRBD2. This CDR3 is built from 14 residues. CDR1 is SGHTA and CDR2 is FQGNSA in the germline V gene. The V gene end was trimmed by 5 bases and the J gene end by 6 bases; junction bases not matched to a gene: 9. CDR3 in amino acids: CASSPAAGAKTQYF. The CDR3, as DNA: TGTGCCAGCAGCCCCGCGGCGGGAGCGAAGACCCAGTACTTC.

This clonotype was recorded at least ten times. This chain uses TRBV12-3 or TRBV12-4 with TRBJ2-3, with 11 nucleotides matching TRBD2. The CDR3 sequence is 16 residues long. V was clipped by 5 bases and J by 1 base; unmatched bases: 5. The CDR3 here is CASSRTSGSGTDTQYF. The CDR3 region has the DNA TGTGCCAGCAGTCGTACTAGCGGGAGTGGCACAGATACGCAGTATTTT.

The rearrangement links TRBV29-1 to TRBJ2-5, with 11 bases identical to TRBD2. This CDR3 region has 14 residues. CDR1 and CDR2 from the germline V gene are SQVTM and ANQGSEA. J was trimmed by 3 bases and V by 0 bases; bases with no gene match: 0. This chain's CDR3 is CSVEEGLAEETQYF. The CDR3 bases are TGCAGCGTTGAAGAGGGACTAGCGGAAGAGACCCAGTACTTC.

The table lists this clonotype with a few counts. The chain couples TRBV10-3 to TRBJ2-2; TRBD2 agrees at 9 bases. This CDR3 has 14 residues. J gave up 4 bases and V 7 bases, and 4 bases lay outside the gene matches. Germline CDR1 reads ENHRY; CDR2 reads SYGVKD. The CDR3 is CAIKVAGATGELFF. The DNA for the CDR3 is TGTGCCATCAAGGTAGCGGGAGCCACCGGGGAGCTGTTTTTT.

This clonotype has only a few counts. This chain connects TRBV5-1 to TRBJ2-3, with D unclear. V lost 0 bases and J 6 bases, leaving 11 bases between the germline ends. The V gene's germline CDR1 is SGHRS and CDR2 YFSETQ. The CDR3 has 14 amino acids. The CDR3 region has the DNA TGCGCCAGCAGCTTGGCTGGCCTGGGGGATACGCAGTATTTT. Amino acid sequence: CASSLAGLGDTQYF.

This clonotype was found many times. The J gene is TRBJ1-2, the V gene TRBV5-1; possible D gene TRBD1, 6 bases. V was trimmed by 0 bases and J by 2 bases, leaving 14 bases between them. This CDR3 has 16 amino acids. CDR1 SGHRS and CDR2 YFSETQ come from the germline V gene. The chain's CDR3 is CASSLAYGGANYGYTF. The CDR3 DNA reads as TGCGCCAGCAGCTTGGCCTACGGGGGCGCCAACTATGGCTACACCTTC.

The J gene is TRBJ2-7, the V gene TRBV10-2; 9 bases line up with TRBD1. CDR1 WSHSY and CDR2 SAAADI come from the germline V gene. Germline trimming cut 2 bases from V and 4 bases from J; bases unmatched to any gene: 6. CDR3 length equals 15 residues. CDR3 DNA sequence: TGCGCCAGCAGTGAGAGACAGGGGGTACTATACGAGCAGTACTTC. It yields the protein CASSERQGVLYEQYF.

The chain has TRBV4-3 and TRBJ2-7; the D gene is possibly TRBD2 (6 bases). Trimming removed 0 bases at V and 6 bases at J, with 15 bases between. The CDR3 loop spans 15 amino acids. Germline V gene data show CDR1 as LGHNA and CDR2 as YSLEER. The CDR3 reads CASSQDWSRDSEQYF. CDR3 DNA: TGCGCCAGCAGCCAAGATTGGAGCAGGGACTCCGAGCAGTACTTC.

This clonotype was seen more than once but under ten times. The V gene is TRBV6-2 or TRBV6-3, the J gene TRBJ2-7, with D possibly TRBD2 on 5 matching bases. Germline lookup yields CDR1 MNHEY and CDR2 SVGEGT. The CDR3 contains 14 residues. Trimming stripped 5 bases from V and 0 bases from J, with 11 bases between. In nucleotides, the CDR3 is TGTGCCAGCAGTGGCGGGCTACACTCCTACGAGCAGTACTTC. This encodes CASSGGLHSYEQYF.

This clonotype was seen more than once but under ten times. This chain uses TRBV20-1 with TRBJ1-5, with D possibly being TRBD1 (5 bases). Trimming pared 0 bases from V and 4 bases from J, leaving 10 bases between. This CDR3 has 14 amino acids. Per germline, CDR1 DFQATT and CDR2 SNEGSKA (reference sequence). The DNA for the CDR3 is TGCAGTGCTAGAGATGGGGCAGGGAATCAGCCCCAGCATTTT. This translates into CSARDGAGNQPQHF.

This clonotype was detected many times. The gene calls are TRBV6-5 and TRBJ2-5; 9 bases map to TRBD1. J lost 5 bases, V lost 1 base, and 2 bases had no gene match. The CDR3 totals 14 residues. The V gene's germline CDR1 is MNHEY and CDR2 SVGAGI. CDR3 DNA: TGTGCCAGCAGTTACTACGGGACAGGGGAGACCCAGTACTTC. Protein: CASSYYGTGETQYF.

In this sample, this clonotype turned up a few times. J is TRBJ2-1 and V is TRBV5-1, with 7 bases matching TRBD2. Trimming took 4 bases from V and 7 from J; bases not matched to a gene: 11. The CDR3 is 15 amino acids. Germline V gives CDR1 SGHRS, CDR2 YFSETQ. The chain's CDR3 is CASSRRTGGGNEQFF. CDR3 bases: TGCGCCAGCAGCCGGAGGACTGGGGGAGGGAATGAGCAGTTCTTC. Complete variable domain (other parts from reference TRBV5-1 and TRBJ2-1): KAGVTQTPRYLIKTRGQQVTLSCSPISGHRSVSWYQQTPGQGLQFLFEYFSETQRNKGNFPGRFSGRQFSNSRSEMNVSTLELGDSALYLCASSRRTGGGNEQFFGPGTRLTVL.

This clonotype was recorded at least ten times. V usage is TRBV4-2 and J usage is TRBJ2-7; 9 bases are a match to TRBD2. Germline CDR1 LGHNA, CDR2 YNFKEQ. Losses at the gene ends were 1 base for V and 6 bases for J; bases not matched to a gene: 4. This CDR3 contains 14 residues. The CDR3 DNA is TGTGCCAGCAGCCAAGTTGGGACTAGCATCGAGCAGTACTTC. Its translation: CASSQVGTSIEQYF.

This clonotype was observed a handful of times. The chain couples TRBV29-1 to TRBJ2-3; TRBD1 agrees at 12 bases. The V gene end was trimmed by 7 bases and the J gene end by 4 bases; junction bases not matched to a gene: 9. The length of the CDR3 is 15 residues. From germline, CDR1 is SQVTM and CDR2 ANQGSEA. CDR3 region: CSGAGDRGLSDTQYF. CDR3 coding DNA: TGCAGCGGAGCGGGGGACAGGGGGCTCTCAGATACGCAGTATTTT.

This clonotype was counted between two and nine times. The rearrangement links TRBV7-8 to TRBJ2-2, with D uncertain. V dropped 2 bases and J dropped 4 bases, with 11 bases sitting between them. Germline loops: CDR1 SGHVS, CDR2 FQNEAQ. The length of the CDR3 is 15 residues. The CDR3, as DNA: TGTGCCAGCAGCTTAACCCGGGCACTCACCGGGGAGCTGTTTTTT. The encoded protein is CASSLTRALTGELFF.

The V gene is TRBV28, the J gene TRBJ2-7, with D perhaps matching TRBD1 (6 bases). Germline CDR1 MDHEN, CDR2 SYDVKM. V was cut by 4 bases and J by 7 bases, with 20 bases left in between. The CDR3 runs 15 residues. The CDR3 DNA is TGTGCCAGCAGTTCCATTGACAGGATCACGGGGGAGCAGTACTTC. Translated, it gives CASSSIDRITGEQYF.

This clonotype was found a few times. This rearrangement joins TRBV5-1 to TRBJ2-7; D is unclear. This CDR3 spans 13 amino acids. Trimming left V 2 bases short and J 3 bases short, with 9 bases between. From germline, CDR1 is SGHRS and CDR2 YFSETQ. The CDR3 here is CASSLELNYEQYF. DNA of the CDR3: TGCGCCAGCAGCTTAGAGCTAAACTACGAGCAGTACTTC.

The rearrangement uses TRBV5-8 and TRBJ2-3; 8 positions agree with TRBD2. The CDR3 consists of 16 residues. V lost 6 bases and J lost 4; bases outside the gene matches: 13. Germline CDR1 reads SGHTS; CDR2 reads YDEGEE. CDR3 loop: CASIGGVWGRADTQYF. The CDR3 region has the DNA TGTGCCAGCATCGGGGGGGTCTGGGGGCGCGCAGATACGCAGTATTTT.

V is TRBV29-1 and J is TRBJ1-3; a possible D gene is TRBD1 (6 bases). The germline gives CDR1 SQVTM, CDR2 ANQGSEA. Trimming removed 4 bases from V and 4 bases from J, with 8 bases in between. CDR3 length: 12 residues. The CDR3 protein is CSVGTAGNTIYF. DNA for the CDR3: TGCAGCGTTGGGACAGCAGGAAACACCATATATTTT. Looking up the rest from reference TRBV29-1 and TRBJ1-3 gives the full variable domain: SAVISQKPSRDICQRGTSLTIQCQVDSQVTMMFWYRQQPGQSLTLIATANQGSEATYESGFVIDKFPISRPNLTFSTLTVSNMSPEDSSIYLCSVGTAGNTIYFGEGSWLTVV.

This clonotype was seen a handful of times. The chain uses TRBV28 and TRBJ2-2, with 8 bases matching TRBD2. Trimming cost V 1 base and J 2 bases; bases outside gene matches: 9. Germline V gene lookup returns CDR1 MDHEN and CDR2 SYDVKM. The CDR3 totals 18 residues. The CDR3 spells CASSLLSGSEGNTGELFF. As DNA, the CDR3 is TGTGCCAGCAGTTTATTAAGCGGGAGTGAGGGCAACACCGGGGAGCTGTTTTTT. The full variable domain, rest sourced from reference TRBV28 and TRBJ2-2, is DVKVTQSSRYLVKRTGEKVFLECVQDMDHENMFWYRQDPGLGLRLIYFSYDVKMKEKGDIPEGYSVSREKKERFSLILESASTNQTSMYLCASSLLSGSEGNTGELFFGEGSRLTVL.

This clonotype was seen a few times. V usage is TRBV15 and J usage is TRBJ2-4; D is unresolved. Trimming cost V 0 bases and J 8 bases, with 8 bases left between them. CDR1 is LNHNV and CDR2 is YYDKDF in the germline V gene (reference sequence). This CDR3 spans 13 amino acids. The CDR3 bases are TGTGCCACCAGCAGAGACCCCGGAGACATTCAGTACTTC. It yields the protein CATSRDPGDIQYF.

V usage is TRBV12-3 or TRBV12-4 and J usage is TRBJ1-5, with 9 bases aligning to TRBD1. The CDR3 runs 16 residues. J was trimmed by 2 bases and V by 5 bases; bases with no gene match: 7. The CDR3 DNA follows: TGTGCCAGCAGTCCCGGGACAGGGTCTGGCAATCAGCCCCAGCATTTT. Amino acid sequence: CASSPGTGSGNQPQHF.

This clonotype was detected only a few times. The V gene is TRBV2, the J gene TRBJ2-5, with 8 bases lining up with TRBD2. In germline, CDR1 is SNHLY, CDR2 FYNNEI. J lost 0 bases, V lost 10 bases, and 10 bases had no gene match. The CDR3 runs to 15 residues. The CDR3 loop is CATGELAAYQETQYF. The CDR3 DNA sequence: TGTGCCACTGGGGAACTAGCGGCCTACCAAGAGACCCAGTACTTC.